These T cell receptor beta chains were read from a single sample in a study of blood T cell repertoires in COVID-19. Assay: immunoSEQ multiplex PCR; the TCRdb copy retains only in-frame clones and omits some. The data hold around 270,000 clones, with 91% observed a single time. Sequenced: peripheral blood. Receptor source: a person aged 18-29 years with COVID-19, enrolled during active disease. CDR3s include the opening cysteine and the closing phenylalanine or tryptophan. A D gene is named only where the DNA matches it firmly. Some rows mark clone size as missing; the rest say once, few, many or name a class of expanded clone.

d_gene	v_gene	j_gene	abundance	CDR3nt	CDR3aa
-	TRBV11-3	TRBJ1-1	-	TGTGCCAGCAGCCTAAAAGAAAAATCCGAAGCTTTCTTT	CASSLKEKSEAFF
-	TRBV27	TRBJ2-5	-	TGTGCCAGCAGTGAGACGGGGCAAGAGACCCAGTACTTC	CASSETGQETQYF
TRBD1	TRBV14	TRBJ1-6	-	TGTGCCAGCAGCCATTACAGGACAGGGGCCTATTCACCCCTCCACTTT	CASSHYRTGAYSPLHF
TRBD1	TRBV4-1	TRBJ1-1	-	TGCGCCAGCAGCCAACCCTACAGGGGGAACACTGAAGCTTTCTTT	CASSQPYRGNTEAFF
TRBD2	TRBV19	TRBJ2-1	-	TGTGCCAGTAGTGTCCTAGCGGGAGGGATCAATGAGCAGTTCTTC	CASSVLAGGINEQFF
TRBD2	TRBV19	TRBJ2-2	-	TGTGCCAGTAGTATAGACGGGGGGACCGGGGAGCTGTTTTTT	CASSIDGGTGELFF
-	TRBV3-1/TRBV3-2	TRBJ2-7	once	TGTGCCAGCAGCCTCCTTCAGGGGGGACCGGGCTACGAGCAGTACTTC	CASSLLQGGPGYEQYF
-	TRBV11-2	TRBJ1-6	-	TGTGCCAGCAGCTTAGTATCGCCGAGCTCCTATAATTCACCCCTCCACTTT	CASSLVSPSSYNSPLHF
-	TRBV24-1	TRBJ2-1	-	TGTGCCACCAGTGAAGTCGGGGGTCATGAGCAGTTCTTC	CATSEVGGHEQFF
TRBD2	TRBV10-3	TRBJ2-7	-	TGTGCCATCAGTGGCGGGATGACGGGAGGGTCCTACGAGCAGTACTTC	CAISGGMTGGSYEQYF
TRBD1	TRBV2	TRBJ1-1	-	TGTGCCAGCAGCGGGGACAGGGGGTATTCTGAAGCTTTCTTT	CASSGDRGYSEAFF
-	TRBV7-8	TRBJ1-1	-	TGTGCCAGCAGCCCTGGCCGCGGCACTGAAGCTTTCTTT	CASSPGRGTEAFF
TRBD1	TRBV4-3	TRBJ1-4	-	TGCGCCAGCAGCCAACAGACAGGGAAGTCTGAAAAACTGTTTTTT	CASSQQTGKSEKLFF
-	TRBV7-2	TRBJ1-1	few	TGTGCCAGCAGCTTCACACAGGATACTGAAGCTTTCTTT	CASSFTQDTEAFF
TRBD2	TRBV18	TRBJ2-7	-	TGTGCCAGCTCGGATAGCGGGAGGGCGTACGAGCAGTACTTC	CASSDSGRAYEQYF
-	TRBV5-1	TRBJ1-2	-	TGCGCCAGCAGCAAAAGGGGGACCCCTGACTATGGCTACACCTTC	CASSKRGTPDYGYTF
TRBD1	TRBV28	TRBJ1-2	-	TGTGCCAGCGGGACAGGTTTCGTCTATGGCTACACCTTC	CASGTGFVYGYTF
-	TRBV27	TRBJ1-1	-	TGTGCCAGCTCTTTTGGGAGCACAGGGTACACTGAAGCTTTCTTT	CASSFGSTGYTEAFF
-	TRBV3-1/TRBV3-2	TRBJ1-1	few	TGTGCCAGCAGCCACACAGGGTTGAACACTGAAGCTTTCTTT	CASSHTGLNTEAFF
TRBD1	TRBV5-1	TRBJ1-2	-	TGCGCCAGCAGCTCTGGGACAGGAGATAACTATGGCTACACCTTC	CASSSGTGDNYGYTF
-	TRBV6-1	TRBJ1-6	-	TGTGCCAGCAGTGAATGGATCGAGGACACCTATTCACCCCTCCACTTT	CASSEWIEDTYSPLHF
TRBD1	TRBV28	TRBJ2-5	-	TGTGCCAGCAGTTTCAGGGGGCTCTGGGAGACCCAGTACTTC	CASSFRGLWETQYF
-	TRBV6-1	TRBJ1-6	once	TGTGCCAGCAGTGAAGTACAGGCGAACCTCTATAATTCACCCCTCCACTTT	CASSEVQANLYNSPLHF
-	TRBV12-5	TRBJ2-7	few	TGTGCTAGTGGTTTGGTACCGTATGGACAGCCCAATACCTACGAGCAGTACTTC	CASGLVPYGQPNTYEQYF
TRBD1	TRBV24-1	TRBJ1-2	once	TGTGCCACCAGTGAAGGGACAGGCGATGGCTACACCTTC	CATSEGTGDGYTF
-	TRBV9	TRBJ2-3	once	TGTGCCAGCAGCGTCAGTAGGGGGAGGGGCGGCACAGATACGCAGTATTTT	CASSVSRGRGGTDTQYF
TRBD1	TRBV4-1	TRBJ1-2	-	TGCGCCAGCAGCCCCCTCTCCGGGACAGGGGATTATTATGGCTACACCTTC	CASSPLSGTGDYYGYTF
-	TRBV10-3	TRBJ2-1	-	TGTGCCATCGCAGGAAGAGCGGTCGGGGGCTCCTACAATGAGCAGTTCTTC	CAIAGRAVGGSYNEQFF
-	TRBV9	TRBJ2-7	-	TGTGCCAGCAGCCCAGGGACACAATACGAGCAGTACTTC	CASSPGTQYEQYF
-	TRBV6-2/TRBV6-3	TRBJ1-6	-	TGTGCCAGCAGTTACGGTTGGAGCTCCTATAATTCACCCCTCCACTTT	CASSYGWSSYNSPLHF
TRBD1	TRBV18	TRBJ2-1	-	TGTGCCAGCTCACCAGCCAGAACAGGGGTCCGCAATGAGCAGTTCTTC	CASSPARTGVRNEQFF
-	TRBV5-1	TRBJ2-7	-	TGCGCCAGCAGTCTAGGTACTAGCTCTTACGAGCAGTACTTC	CASSLGTSSYEQYF
TRBD2	TRBV7-8	TRBJ2-5	-	TGTGCCAGCAGCTTCGCGGGGGGCAGTTGGGGGACCCAGTACTTC	CASSFAGGSWGTQYF
TRBD2	TRBV7-9	TRBJ2-5	once	TGTGCCAGCAGCTTCGTGGCTAGCGGGGCCGCGCCGTCCCAGTACTTC	CASSFVASGAAPSQYF
TRBD1	TRBV9	TRBJ1-2	-	TGTGCCAGCAGCACCCAGACAGGGGGCGCCAACTATGGCTACACCTTC	CASSTQTGGANYGYTF